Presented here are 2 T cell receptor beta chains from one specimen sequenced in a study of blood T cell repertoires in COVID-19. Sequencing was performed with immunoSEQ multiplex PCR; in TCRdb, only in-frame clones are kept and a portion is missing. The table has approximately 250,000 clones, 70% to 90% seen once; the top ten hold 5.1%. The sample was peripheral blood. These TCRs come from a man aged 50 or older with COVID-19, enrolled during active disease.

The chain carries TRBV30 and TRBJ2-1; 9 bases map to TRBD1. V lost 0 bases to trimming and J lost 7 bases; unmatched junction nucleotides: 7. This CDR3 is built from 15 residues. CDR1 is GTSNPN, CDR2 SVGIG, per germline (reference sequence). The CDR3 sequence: CAWSVGTGTFNEQFF. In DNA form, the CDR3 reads TGTGCCTGGAGTGTAGGGACAGGGACTTTTAATGAGCAGTTCTTC. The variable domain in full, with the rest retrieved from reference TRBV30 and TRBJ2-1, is SQTIHQWPATLVQPVGSPLSLECTVEGTSNPNLYWYRQAAGRGLQLLFYSVGIGQISSEVPQNLSASRPQDRQFILSSKKLLLSDSGFYLCAWSVGTGTFNEQFFGPGTRLTVL.

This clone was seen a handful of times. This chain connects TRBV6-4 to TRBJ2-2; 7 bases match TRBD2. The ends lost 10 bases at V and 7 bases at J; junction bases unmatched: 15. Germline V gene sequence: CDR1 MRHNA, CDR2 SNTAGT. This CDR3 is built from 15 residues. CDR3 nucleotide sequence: TGTGCCACTTTACATGGCGGGGGACCGGTCGGGGAGCTGTTTTTT. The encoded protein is CATLHGGGPVGELFF.